This T cell receptor (beta chain) was sequenced during a study of CXCR3-negative and CXCR3-positive naive CD8 T cells. Study in general: Every library held about 1.5 +/- 0.3 million TRB reads, and the total came to 130 million to 150 million.

Triplicates of about 280,000 cells were sorted from each CD8+ T cell subset. Identification of naive CD8+ T cells rested on CD45RO-CCR7+CD27+CD95- status. Researchers prepared the TRB cDNA libraries using 5' RACE with UMI labels. For each CDR3 protein, TCRdb gives one entry from its re-call of the 5' RACE reads, without DNA. The sample spans more than 65,000 distinct CDR3 sequences; the ten largest clones claim over 1.3%. The CDR3 spans 13 residues. The germline V gene has CDR1 MGHDK and CDR2 SYGVNS. The sample comprised naive CXCR3- CD8+ T cells from blood. Subset noted: CD45RO-CCR7+CD27+CD95- naive CD8+ T cells lacking CXCR3 (TNR3-). This sequence was found in a human donor in good health. Some clones in this sample may be carry-over from other donors' samples. The V and J genes are TRBV25-1 and TRBJ1-1. CDR3 residues: CASSDRQFREAFF.